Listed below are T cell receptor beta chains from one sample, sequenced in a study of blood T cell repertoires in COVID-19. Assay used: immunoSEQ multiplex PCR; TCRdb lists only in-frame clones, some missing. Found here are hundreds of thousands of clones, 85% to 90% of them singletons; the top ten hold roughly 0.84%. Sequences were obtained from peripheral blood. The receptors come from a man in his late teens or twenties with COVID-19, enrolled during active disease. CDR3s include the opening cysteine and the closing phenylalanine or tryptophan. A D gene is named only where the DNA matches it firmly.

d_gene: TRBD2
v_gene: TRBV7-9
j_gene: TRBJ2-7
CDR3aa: CASSPRDYSYEQYF
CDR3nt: TGTGCCAGCAGCCCCCGGGACTATTCCTACGAGCAGTACTTC

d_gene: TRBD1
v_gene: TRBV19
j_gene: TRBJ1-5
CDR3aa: CASSKPDRGLNQPQHF
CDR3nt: TGTGCCAGTAGTAAACCAGACAGGGGTCTTAATCAGCCCCAGCATTTT

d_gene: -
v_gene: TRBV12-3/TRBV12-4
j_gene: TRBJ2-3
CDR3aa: CASSPGTDTQYF
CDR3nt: TGTGCCAGCAGTCCAGGGACAGATACGCAGTATTTT

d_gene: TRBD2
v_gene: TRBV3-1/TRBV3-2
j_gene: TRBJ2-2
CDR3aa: CASSPALALAGTGELFF
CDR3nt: TGTGCCAGCAGCCCCGCCCTCGCCCTAGCGGGGACCGGGGAGCTGTTTTTT

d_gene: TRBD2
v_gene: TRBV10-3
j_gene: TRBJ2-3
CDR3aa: CAIRDASGTTDTQYF
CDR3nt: TGTGCCATACGGGACGCTAGCGGGACCACAGATACGCAGTATTTT

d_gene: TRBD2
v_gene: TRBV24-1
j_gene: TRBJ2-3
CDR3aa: CATSDFGTSGRTPTDTQYF
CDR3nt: TGTGCCACCAGTGATTTTGGGACTAGCGGGAGGACCCCAACAGATACGCAGTATTTT

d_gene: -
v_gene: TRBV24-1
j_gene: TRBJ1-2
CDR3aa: CATSDSYGYTF
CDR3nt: TGTGCCACCAGTGATTCATATGGCTACACCTTC

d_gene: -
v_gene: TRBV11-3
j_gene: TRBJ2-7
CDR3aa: CASSLAGVSYEQYF
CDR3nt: TGTGCCAGCAGCTTAGCCGGAGTTTCCTACGAGCAGTACTTC

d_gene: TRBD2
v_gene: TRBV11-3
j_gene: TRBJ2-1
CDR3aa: CASSLGLAETLRGEQFF
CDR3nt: TGTGCCAGCAGCTTAGGACTAGCGGAAACACTCCGCGGTGAGCAGTTCTTC

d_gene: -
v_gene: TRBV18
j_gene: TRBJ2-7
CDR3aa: CASSPTGSSYEQYF
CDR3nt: TGTGCCAGCTCACCAACAGGGAGCTCCTACGAGCAGTACTTC

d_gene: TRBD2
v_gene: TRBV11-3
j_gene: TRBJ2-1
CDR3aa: CASSSSGRDYNEQFF
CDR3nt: TGTGCCAGCAGCTCCAGCGGGAGGGACTACAATGAGCAGTTCTTC